The next 30 T cell receptor beta chains were all read from a single sample in a study of technical replicates of blood from a few donors. Profiling relied on immunoSEQ multiplex PCR, and the TCRdb table lists in-frame clones only, not all of them. Of 76,000 or so clones in the sample, more than 85% were seen once. Sequencing was performed on T cells isolated from PBMCs. These receptors were taken from a human donor in good health.

This clone was detected only once. This rearrangement joins TRBV29-1 to TRBJ1-2, with a weak D call TRBD1 (6 bases). Trimming pared 3 bases from V and 6 bases from J, leaving 14 bases between. The CDR3 loop spans 13 amino acids. CDR1 is SQVTM and CDR2 is ANQGSEA in the germline V gene. This CDR3 is CSVDAYRANGYTF. CDR3 nucleotides: TGCAGCGTTGATGCATACAGGGCCAATGGCTACACCTTC.

This clone was seen a few times. In DNA form, the CDR3 reads TGTGCCAGCAGCTTTTCCGGGGGCTATGGCTACACCTTC. It yields the protein CASSFSGGYGYTF. The chain links TRBV11-2 to TRBJ1-2; the D gene is possibly TRBD1 (5 bases). The CDR3 runs to 13 residues. Trimming took off 3 bases at V and 4 bases at J, with 9 bases between the two ends. Germline CDR1 is SGHAT and CDR2 is FQNNGV.

This clone was observed once. The chain is built from TRBV6-1 and TRBJ2-7; a weak D match, TRBD1 (6 bases). In germline, CDR1 is MNHNS, CDR2 SASEGT. Trimming pared 7 bases from V and 6 bases from J, leaving 16 bases between. The CDR3 loop spans 13 amino acids. The CDR3 DNA reads as TGTGCCAGCATTAGGGACAAAAAGGGCGAGCAGTACTTC. Its translation is CASIRDKKGEQYF.

This clone was observed a single time. V and J are TRBV4-1 and TRBJ1-1; 8 bases map to TRBD1. Germline CDR1 is MGHRA and CDR2 is YSYEKL. This CDR3 comprises 15 residues. Trimming took 2 bases from V and 1 from J; bases not matched to a gene: 3. The CDR3 DNA follows: TGCGCCAGCAGCCAACAAGGGACAGGGAACACTGAAGCTTTCTTT. Protein sequence: CASSQQGTGNTEAFF.

This clone was recorded only once. J is TRBJ2-1 and V is TRBV9; D possibly corresponds to TRBD2 (6 bases). Germline V CDR1 and CDR2: SGDLS, YYNGEE. V was cut by 3 bases and J by 9 bases, with 16 bases left in between. CDR3 size: 14 residues. CDR3 sequence reads: CASSAGGGSGEQFF. The CDR3 nucleotides are TGTGCCAGCAGCGCCGGAGGAGGGTCGGGTGAGCAGTTCTTC.

The chain recombines TRBV14 with TRBJ1-2; no clear D gene. The V gene's germline CDR1 is SGHDN and CDR2 FVKESK. The CDR3 contains 12 residues. V lost 1 base to trimming and J lost 5 bases, with 5 bases between them. The CDR3 protein is CASSQGGYGYTF. CDR3 coding DNA: TGTGCCAGCAGCCAAGGAGGGTATGGCTACACCTTC.

This chain connects TRBV5-1 to TRBJ1-1; D is perhaps TRBD1 (6 bases). This CDR3 is 14 amino acids long. CDR1 and CDR2 (germline): SGHRS, YFSETQ. Trimming took off 4 bases at V and 2 bases at J, with 12 bases between the two ends. Here the CDR3 DNA reads TGCGCCAGCAGCGCGCTGGGGACAAACACTGAAGCTTTCTTT. Its translation is CASSALGTNTEAFF.

The chain links TRBV28 to TRBJ1-2, with D perhaps matching TRBD1 (5 bases). From germline, CDR1 is MDHEN and CDR2 SYDVKM. V was clipped by 8 bases and J by 3 bases, with 13 bases between them. The CDR3 covers 13 residues. Written as DNA, the CDR3 is TGTGCCAGCGGGGGGGGACCCTACTATGGCTACACCTTC. Its translation is CASGGGPYYGYTF.

V usage is TRBV10-1 and J usage is TRBJ1-6, with unresolved D. Trimming cost V 4 bases and J 9 bases, with 13 bases left between them. Looked up from germline, CDR1 is WNHNN and CDR2 is SYGVQD (reference sequence). This CDR3 comprises 14 residues. CDR3 loop: CASSVTSWGSPLHF. CDR3 coding DNA: TGCGCCAGCAGTGTCACTAGTTGGGGTTCACCCCTCCACTTT.

For this clone: The junction shows a germline mismatch at one end, possibly a read error. This sequence joins TRBV5-1 and TRBJ2-1, with TRBD2 matching over 11 bases. The CDR3 has 15 amino acids. Looked up from germline, CDR1 is SGHRS and CDR2 is YFSETQ. CDR3 residues: CASSLGLAEYNEQFF. CDR3 coding DNA: TGCGCCAGCAGTTTGGGACTAGCGGAATACAATGAGCAGTTCTTC.

This chain uses TRBV19 with TRBJ2-1; no clear D gene. The CDR3 runs to 15 residues. Germline CDR1 is LNHDA and CDR2 is SQIVND (reference sequence). Trimming pared 7 bases from V and 0 bases from J, leaving 13 bases between. In nucleotides, the CDR3 is TGTGCCAGTAAGCTAGGCGGTACCTCCTACAATGAGCAGTTCTTC. The encoded protein is CASKLGGTSYNEQFF.

CDR3 protein: CATSRDWRQGNTIYF. DNA for the CDR3: TGTGCCACCAGCAGAGATTGGAGGCAGGGGAATACCATATATTTT. The gene calls are TRBV15 and TRBJ1-3; possibly TRBD1 for D (6 bases). The CDR3 runs to 15 residues. Per the germline V gene, CDR1 is LNHNV and CDR2 is YYDKDF (reference sequence). The V end was cut by 0 bases, the J end by 10 bases, with 16 bases between.

V is TRBV5-1 and J is TRBJ2-7, with D perhaps TRBD2 (6 bases). This CDR3 contains 14 residues. Trimming left V 3 bases short and J 5 bases short, with 15 bases between. The germline CDR1 and CDR2 sequences are SGHRS and YFSETQ. The CDR3 DNA reads TGCGCCAGCAGCTGGTCCGGGGGAGGCGACGAGCAGTACTTC. Translation gives CASSWSGGGDEQYF.

The gene calls are TRBV7-9 and TRBJ1-6; D unclear. Germline V gene lookup returns CDR1 SEHNR and CDR2 FQNEAQ (reference sequence). CDR3 length: 15 amino acids. V lost 5 bases and J 7 bases, leaving 15 bases between the germline ends. The CDR3 region has the DNA TGTGCCAGCAGCACCAGACATGAACCCAATTCACCCCTCCACTTT. It translates to CASSTRHEPNSPLHF.

This sequence joins TRBV6-6 and TRBJ1-2, with TRBD1 as a possible D gene (5 bases). Germline CDR1 MNHNY, CDR2 SVGAGI (reference sequence). The V end lost 6 bases, the J end lost 9 bases, and 11 bases lay between the germline ends. The CDR3 has 11 amino acids. The CDR3 DNA sequence: TGTGCCAGCAGAGCAGGGTTGAGCTACACCTTC. Protein product: CASRAGLSYTF.

V is TRBV7-2 and J is TRBJ2-3; TRBD1 matches 7 bases. The CDR3 totals 15 residues. The J segment lost 10 bases and the V segment lost 3 bases, leaving 13 bases of the junction unmatched. Germline loops: CDR1 SGHTA, CDR2 FQGNSA. The CDR3 DNA sequence: TGTGCCAGCAGCTTTGGGACAGTCCCCTTCGAGTCGCAGTATTTT. Translating gives CASSFGTVPFESQYF.

The V and J genes are TRBV27 and TRBJ2-7; TRBD1 matches at 8 bases. The CDR3 length is 12 residues. With V trimmed by 9 bases and J by 3 bases, 4 bases remained unmatched. Germline values: CDR1 MNHEY, CDR2 SMNVEV (reference sequence). CDR3 protein: CASRQGNYEQYF. The CDR3 region has the DNA TGTGCCAGTCGACAGGGGAACTACGAGCAGTACTTC.

This clone was seen a few times. V and J are TRBV29-1 and TRBJ1-1; no clear D gene. The CDR3 totals 12 residues. V was cut by 2 bases and J by 0 bases, with 4 bases left in between. In germline, CDR1 is SQVTM, CDR2 ANQGSEA. CDR3 region: CSVENLNTEAFF. CDR3 coding DNA: TGCAGCGTTGAAAACTTGAACACTGAAGCTTTCTTT.

The chain links TRBV2 to TRBJ2-3, with 8 nucleotides matching TRBD2. The CDR3 has 15 amino acids. The germline gives CDR1 SNHLY, CDR2 FYNNEI. V gave up 7 bases and J gave up 0 bases; unmatched junction bases: 6. CDR3 nucleotides: TGTGCCAGCATACGACTAGCGAGTAGCACAGATACGCAGTATTTT. Residues: CASIRLASSTDTQYF.

The V call is TRBV7-7, the J call TRBJ1-3; 8 bases fit TRBD1. The V gene end was trimmed by 4 bases and the J gene end by 4 bases; junction bases not matched to a gene: 3. CDR3 length: 14 amino acids. Germline values: CDR1 SSHAT, CDR2 FNYEAQ (reference sequence). In DNA, the CDR3 is TGTGCCAGCAGCTCTCAGGGGGCAGGAAACACCATATATTTT. The encoded protein is CASSSQGAGNTIYF. The full variable domain, completed using reference TRBV7-7 and TRBJ1-3, is GAGVSQSPRYKVTKRGQDVTLRCDPISSHATLYWYQQALGQGPEFLTYFNYEAQPDKSGLPSDRFSAERPEGSISTLTIQRTEQRDSAMYRCASSSQGAGNTIYFGEGSWLTVV.

The chain combines TRBV19 with TRBJ1-2; 7 bases align to TRBD1. The CDR3 length is 15 residues. Germline lookup yields CDR1 LNHDA and CDR2 SQIVND (reference sequence). Trimming took 2 bases from V and 4 from J; bases not matched to a gene: 7. CDR3 in amino acids: CASSIRGQATYGYTF. DNA of the CDR3: TGTGCCAGTAGTATACGTGGACAGGCTACCTATGGCTACACCTTC.

This clone was counted between two and nine times. The rearrangement joins TRBV4-1 to TRBJ1-1; D is undetermined. Germline loops: CDR1 MGHRA, CDR2 YSYEKL. V lost 1 base, J lost 4 bases, and 7 bases lay in between. The CDR3 spans 13 residues. CDR3 DNA sequence: TGCGCCAGCAGCCAAGGGGCAGGCACTGAAGCTTTCTTT. It is translated as CASSQGAGTEAFF.

The V and J genes are TRBV21-1 and TRBJ2-1; the table names TRBD1, a call not compared with the DNA. TRBV21-1 is described as a pseudogene. The CDR3 loop spans 11 amino acids. CDR3 sequence: CASSKTGGRFF. The CDR3 region has the DNA TGTGCCAGCAGCAAAACAGGGGGTCGGTTCTTC.

The chain links TRBV21-1 to TRBJ1-3; the table names TRBD1, a call not compared with the DNA. TRBV21-1 is designated a pseudogene. The CDR3 sequence is 19 residues long. The CDR3 nucleotides are TGTGCCAGCAGCATAAAAGGGACAGGGGAACATTGGTTTGGAAACACCATATATTTT. It specifies CASSIKGTGEHWFGNTIYF.

The genes are TRBV6-5 and TRBJ1-5; 9 nucleotides align to TRBD1. Looked up from germline, CDR1 is MNHEY and CDR2 is SVGAGI. The CDR3 extends over 16 amino acids. V shed 4 bases, J shed 4 bases, and the junction held 8 bases outside the gene matches. The CDR3 protein is CASSSTGGIRNQPQHF. CDR3 in DNA: TGTGCCAGCAGTTCTACAGGGGGCATTAGGAATCAGCCCCAGCATTTT.

The genes are TRBV2 and TRBJ2-2; 7 bases fit TRBD1. V lost 8 bases, J lost 6 bases, and 12 bases stayed unmatched. The CDR3 length is 15 residues. Looked up from germline, CDR1 is SNHLY and CDR2 is FYNNEI. CDR3 in DNA: TGTGCCAGCGGAAGGCTACAACAGGGGTCCGGGGAGCTGTTTTTT. Amino acid sequence: CASGRLQQGSGELFF.

This chain connects TRBV27 to TRBJ1-6; D not certain. This CDR3 has 15 amino acids. Germline CDR1 is MNHEY and CDR2 is SMNVEV (reference sequence). The V end was cut by 6 bases, the J end by 10 bases, with 19 bases between. In DNA, the CDR3 is TGTGCCAGCAGACCTGACGGGGAAAGAGGATCACCCCTCCACTTT. It yields the protein CASRPDGERGSPLHF.

The chain recombines TRBV27 with TRBJ2-7; 12 bases agree with TRBD2. The CDR3 totals 15 residues. Germline lookup yields CDR1 MNHEY and CDR2 SMNVEV (reference sequence). With 5 bases clipped from V and 4 bases from J, the junction kept 6 bases outside the gene matches. CDR3 amino acids: CASSEGLAGQYEQYF. The DNA of the CDR3 is TGTGCCAGCAGTGAGGGACTAGCGGGTCAGTACGAGCAGTACTTC.

J is TRBJ2-1 and V is TRBV19; D perhaps matches TRBD2 (6 bases). Trimming stripped 4 bases from V and 2 bases from J, with 18 bases between. Germline CDR1 is LNHDA and CDR2 is SQIVND (reference sequence). The CDR3 covers 17 residues. Here the CDR3 reads CASSRGIGEVPYNEQFF. The CDR3 bases are TGTGCCAGTAGTAGAGGGATCGGGGAGGTTCCCTACAATGAGCAGTTCTTC.

The chain has TRBV7-3 and TRBJ2-6; a weak D match, TRBD1 (6 bases). This CDR3 has 19 residues. Germline CDR1 SGHTA, CDR2 FQGTGA. V lost 2 bases and J lost 2, with 19 bases in between. CDR3 nucleotide sequence: TGTGCCAGCAGCTTACGACAGGCAACTTCAGGGCCTGGGGCCAACGTCCTGACTTTC. It codes for CASSLRQATSGPGANVLTF.